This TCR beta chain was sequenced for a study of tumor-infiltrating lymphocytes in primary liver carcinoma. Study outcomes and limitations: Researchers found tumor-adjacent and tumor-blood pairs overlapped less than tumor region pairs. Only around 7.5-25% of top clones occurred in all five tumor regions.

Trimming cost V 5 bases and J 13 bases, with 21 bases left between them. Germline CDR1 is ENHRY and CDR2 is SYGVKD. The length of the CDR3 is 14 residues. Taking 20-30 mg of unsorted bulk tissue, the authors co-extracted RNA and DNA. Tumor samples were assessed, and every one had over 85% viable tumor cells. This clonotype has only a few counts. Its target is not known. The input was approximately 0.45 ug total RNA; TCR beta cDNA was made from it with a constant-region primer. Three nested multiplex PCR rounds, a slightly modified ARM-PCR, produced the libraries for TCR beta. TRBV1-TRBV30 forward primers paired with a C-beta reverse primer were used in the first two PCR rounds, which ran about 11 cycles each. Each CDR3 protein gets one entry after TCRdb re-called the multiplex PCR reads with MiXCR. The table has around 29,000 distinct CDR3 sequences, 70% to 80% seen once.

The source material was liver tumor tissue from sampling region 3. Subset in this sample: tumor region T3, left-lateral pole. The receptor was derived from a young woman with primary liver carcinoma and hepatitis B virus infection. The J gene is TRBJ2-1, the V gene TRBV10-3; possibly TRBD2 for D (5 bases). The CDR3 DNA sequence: TGTGCCATCAGTCCCACTGCGACCCGGGATAAACAGTTCTTC. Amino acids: CAISPTATRDKQFF.